The 18 T cell receptor beta chains below come from one sample, sequenced in a study of OX40 agonist ivuxolimab in advanced cancers. Sequencing was performed with immunoSEQ multiplex PCR; in TCRdb, only in-frame clones are kept and a portion is missing. Of just over 40,000 clones listed, 87% are singletons. The source material was CD4+ or CD8+ T cells sorted from blood, sampled in a trial of the OX40 agonist ivuxolimab. The origin of the receptors is an adult with an advanced solid tumor such as melanoma, head and neck, liver or kidney cancer.

The gene calls are TRBV6-8 and TRBJ1-5; maybe TRBD1 (6 bases). Germline assignment: CDR1 MNHGY and CDR2 SAAAGT. The ends were cut back, 11 bases at V and 1 base at J, with 21 bases in the middle. The CDR3 contains 16 residues. In nucleotides, the CDR3 is TGTGCCCGCCCCTCAGGGGTCACTGAGAGCAATCAGCCCCAGCATTTT. This codes for CARPSGVTESNQPQHF.

The chain recombines TRBV21-1 with TRBJ1-2. TRBV21-1 is shown as a pseudogene. The CDR3 has 15 residues. The CDR3 nucleotides read TGTGCCAGCAGCAAAGAGGGGGGGAGTACCTATGGCTACACCTTC. Translated: CASSKEGGSTYGYTF.

The chain has TRBV19 and TRBJ1-1; a weak D match, TRBD1 (6 bases). The V gene's germline CDR1 is LNHDA and CDR2 SQIVND (reference sequence). The CDR3 runs to 11 residues. V was cut by 10 bases and J by 3 bases, with 9 bases left in between. In nucleotides, the CDR3 is TGTGCCACACAGGGTTACACTGAAGCTTTCTTT. It is translated as CATQGYTEAFF.

V gene TRBV10-3 combines with J gene TRBJ2-1, with 9 bases fitting TRBD2. With 7 bases clipped from V and 6 bases from J, the junction kept 7 bases outside the gene matches. Germline CDR1 reads ENHRY; CDR2 reads SYGVKD. CDR3 length: 14 residues. The CDR3: CAITRSGRINEQFF. The CDR3 region has the DNA TGTGCCATCACCCGTAGCGGGAGAATCAATGAGCAGTTCTTC.

The chain couples TRBV7-2 to TRBJ2-2; 13 nucleotides align to TRBD2. Germline trimming cut 3 bases from V and 4 bases from J; bases unmatched to any gene: 5. The germline CDR1 and CDR2 sequences are SGHTA and FQGNSA. This CDR3 comprises 17 residues. The CDR3, as DNA: TGTGCCAGCAGCTTCCGGACTAGCGGGAGTGTCACCGGGGAGCTGTTTTTT. Translated: CASSFRTSGSVTGELFF.

The chain recombines TRBV2 with TRBJ2-1; D might be TRBD1 or TRBD2, each matching 6 bases. V gave up 3 bases and J gave up 4 bases, with 10 bases separating them. The CDR3 totals 14 residues. Germline CDR1 SNHLY, CDR2 FYNNEI. This CDR3 reads CASSEGGAYNEQFF. CDR3 bases: TGTGCCAGCAGTGAGGGGGGCGCGTACAATGAGCAGTTCTTC.

This clone is medium-sized (0.01 to 0.1%) within its sample. The rearrangement links TRBV30 to TRBJ1-1; the D is unclear. CDR1 and CDR2 (germline): GTSNPN, SVGIG (reference sequence). Deletions cut 2 bases from V and 8 bases from J, with 12 bases between. The CDR3 runs 12 residues. The CDR3 sequence is CAWSYMSNEAFF. CDR3 sequence (DNA): TGTGCCTGGAGTTACATGTCCAACGAAGCTTTCTTT.

The rearrangement joins TRBV11-3 to TRBJ2-3; D is unresolved. The CDR3 is 11 residues long. V gave up 6 bases and J gave up 6 bases, with 7 bases separating them. Germline CDR1 is SGHNT and CDR2 is YENEEA. CDR3 region: CASSESDTQYF. The CDR3 DNA sequence: TGTGCCAGCAGTGAATCGGATACGCAGTATTTT.

The genes are TRBV30 and TRBJ1-3, with D uncertain. V was trimmed by 0 bases and J by 0 bases, leaving 12 bases between them. Germline V gene lookup returns CDR1 GTSNPN and CDR2 SVGIG (reference sequence). The CDR3 loop spans 16 amino acids. The CDR3 DNA reads as TGTGCCTGGAGTGTACTTCCCATCAGCTCTGGAAACACCATATATTTT. Protein: CAWSVLPISSGNTIYF. The full variable domain, its missing parts supplied by reference TRBV30 and TRBJ1-3, is SQTIHQWPATLVQPVGSPLSLECTVEGTSNPNLYWYRQAAGRGLQLLFYSVGIGQISSEVPQNLSASRPQDRQFILSSKKLLLSDSGFYLCAWSVLPISSGNTIYFGEGSWLTVV.

The chain recombines TRBV6-5 with TRBJ1-1; a weak D match, TRBD1 (5 bases). This CDR3 is 14 amino acids long. Trimming removed 5 bases from V and 6 bases from J, with 16 bases in between. Germline CDR1 is MNHEY and CDR2 is SVGAGI. As DNA, the CDR3 is TGTGCCAGCAGTACCCGGCCCCTGGGGGCTGAAGCTTTCTTT. It is translated as CASSTRPLGAEAFF.

V is TRBV6-1 and J is TRBJ1-3; D is unclear. The CDR3 runs 14 residues. V was clipped by 7 bases and J by 0 bases, with 10 bases between them. CDR1 and CDR2 from the germline V gene are MNHNS and SASEGT. The CDR3 region is CASKERSSGNTIYF. CDR3 sequence (DNA): TGTGCCAGCAAGGAGAGGAGCTCTGGAAACACCATATATTTT.

The chain has TRBV5-4 and TRBJ2-3, with D possibly being TRBD2 (6 bases). The CDR3 is 16 amino acids. Trimming stripped 2 bases from V and 2 bases from J, with 15 bases between. Germline V lookup: CDR1 SGHNT, CDR2 YYREEE (reference sequence). CDR3 sequence: CASSFPRDSHTDTQYF. CDR3 nucleotides: TGTGCCAGCAGCTTTCCTCGGGACTCCCACACAGATACGCAGTATTTT.

The chain carries TRBV6-4 and TRBJ2-1, with 10 positions matching TRBD2. This CDR3 spans 15 amino acids. The ends lost 6 bases at V and 4 bases at J; junction bases unmatched: 6. The germline CDR1 and CDR2 sequences are MRHNA and SNTAGT. CDR3 sequence reads: CASRRTSGPYNEQFF. CDR3 nucleotides: TGTGCCAGCAGGAGGACTAGCGGCCCATACAATGAGCAGTTCTTC.

The chain uses TRBV11-3 and TRBJ1-2, with a tentative D call TRBD1 (6 bases). This CDR3 contains 15 residues. Germline values: CDR1 SGHNT, CDR2 YENEEA. V was trimmed by 5 bases and J by 4 bases, leaving 17 bases between them. The CDR3 coding sequence is TGTGCCAGCAGCGGCCGACAGGAGTTCGGCTATGGCTACACCTTC. It encodes CASSGRQEFGYGYTF.

This rearrangement joins TRBV28 to TRBJ2-7, with 7 bases aligning to TRBD1. Germline CDR1 is MDHEN and CDR2 is SYDVKM. Germline trimming cut 3 bases from V and 5 bases from J; bases unmatched to any gene: 13. The CDR3 has 16 amino acids. The DNA of the CDR3 is TGTGCCAGCAGTTTGATCGGTGTAAGCACAGGGGACGAGCAGTACTTC. It encodes CASSLIGVSTGDEQYF.

The V gene is TRBV7-9, the J gene TRBJ2-1; D is uncertain. This CDR3 region has 15 residues. Trimming left V 5 bases short and J 0 bases short, with 11 bases between. CDR1 and CDR2 from the germline V gene are SEHNR and FQNEAQ (reference sequence). The CDR3 region is CASSRIWFSYNEQFF. CDR3 coding DNA: TGTGCCAGCAGCCGAATTTGGTTCTCCTACAATGAGCAGTTCTTC.

In regard to this clone: One end of the junction varies from germline; a read error may be responsible. V and J are TRBV7-7 and TRBJ2-3; 15 nucleotides agree with TRBD2. CDR1 and CDR2 from the germline V gene are SSHAT and FNYEAQ (reference sequence). The CDR3 consists of 18 residues. The CDR3 loop reads CASSPSPTGLAGGSTQYF. The CDR3 coding sequence is TGTGCTAGCAGCCCCTCACCGACCGGACTAGCGGGAGGGTCTACGCAGTATTTT.

This clone was seen only once. This chain joins TRBV11-3 and TRBJ2-3, with unresolved D. Trimming took 8 bases from V and 3 from J, leaving 9 bases between them. CDR3 length: 12 residues. Germline assignment: CDR1 SGHNT and CDR2 YENEEA. The CDR3 DNA follows: TGTGCCAGCGGCCAGACGACAGATACGCAGTATTTT. Protein sequence: CASGQTTDTQYF.